Included here is one TCR beta chain sequence, with context. Its antigen is unknown. The V gene lost 2 bases and the J gene lost 5 bases, with 9 bases spanning the gap. Germline V lookup: CDR1 ENHRY, CDR2 SYGVKD. The CDR3 is 13 residues long. The record originates from a study of identical twins. Study-level results: Partly confounded zero-insertion analyses could result from invariant MAIT and iNKT cells. Rather than following the same donors, the conclusions depended on cross-sectional statistical analysis.

Unique molecular identifiers were present on the cDNA, which also gained a universal primer site by template switching. TCRdb called the 5' RACE reads again in MiXCR, with one record for every CDR3 protein. The sample yields 1.5 million to 2 million distinct CDR3 sequences, around 29% seen once. This TCR came from a newborn girl in good health. The J gene is TRBJ2-5, the V gene TRBV10-3; no reliable D call. Sequenced material: cord blood. The CDR3 spells CAISEGVAETQYF. As DNA, the CDR3 is TGTGCCATCAGTGAGGGGGTAGCCGAGACCCAGTACTTC.